These 24 T cell receptor beta chains share one sample of origin, sequenced in a study of CD8 T cells in Susac syndrome. After extraction with the RNeasy kit, roughly 0.5 to 1 ug of the RNA was reverse transcribed using random hexamers. Using its own MiXCR run on the immunoSEQ multiplex PCR reads, TCRdb lists one record per CDR3 protein. The sample yields 250,000 to 300,000 distinct CDR3 sequences, 70% to 90% seen once. Sequenced material: CD8+ T cells from PBMCs. The source is a human donor with multiple sclerosis.

This sequence joins TRBV6-5 and TRBJ2-7; tentatively, D is TRBD1 (5 bases). Germline V gene sequence: CDR1 MNHEY, CDR2 SVGAGI. This CDR3 comprises 13 residues. V was shortened by 6 bases and J by 2 bases, with 11 bases between the two germline ends. The CDR3 DNA is TGTGCCAGCAGCGTCGGACAAACCTACGAGCAGTACTTC. Encoded protein: CASSVGQTYEQYF.

This clonotype appeared once. The gene calls are TRBV13 and TRBJ2-3; 12 bases agree with TRBD2. With 3 bases clipped from V and 4 bases from J, the junction kept 8 bases outside the gene matches. Germline V CDR1 and CDR2: PRHDT, FYEKMQ (reference sequence). The CDR3 has 17 amino acids. The CDR3 bases are TGTGCCAGCAGCTTTGGTACCCTAGCGGGAGGGTCAGATACGCAGTATTTT. It translates to CASSFGTLAGGSDTQYF.

This chain uses TRBV4-1 with TRBJ2-5, with 8 bases that match TRBD2. Germline V CDR1 and CDR2: MGHRA, YSYEKL. V shed 4 bases and J 5 bases; nucleotides not matched to a gene: 6. This CDR3 is built from 14 residues. This chain's CDR3 is CASSLVGRGETQYF. CDR3 in DNA: TGCGCCAGCAGCCTGGTCGGGAGGGGGGAGACCCAGTACTTC.

This rearrangement joins TRBV15 to TRBJ2-1; 16 nucleotides match TRBD2. This CDR3 has 20 amino acids. In germline, CDR1 is LNHNV, CDR2 YYDKDF (reference sequence). J gave up 7 bases and V 8 bases, and 20 bases lay outside the gene matches. The CDR3 here is CATRKDRMGLAGGVRNEQFF. Here the CDR3 DNA reads TGTGCCACCCGCAAAGATAGAATGGGACTAGCGGGAGGGGTTAGGAATGAGCAGTTCTTC. Full variable domain (outside the CDR3, taken from reference TRBV15 and TRBJ2-1): DAMVIQNPRYQVTQFGKPVTLSCSQTLNHNVMYWYQQKSSQAPKLLFHYYDKDFNNEADTPDNFQSRRPNTSFCFLDIRSPGLGDTAMYLCATRKDRMGLAGGVRNEQFFGPGTRLTVL.

The rearrangement uses TRBV27 and TRBJ2-7; 11 positions match TRBD2. Germline V lookup: CDR1 MNHEY, CDR2 SMNVEV (reference sequence). V shed 6 bases, J shed 6 bases, and the junction held 10 bases outside the gene matches. The length of the CDR3 is 15 residues. CDR3 sequence reads: CASRISGRAGSEQYF. Written as DNA, the CDR3 is TGTGCCAGCAGAATTAGCGGGAGGGCCGGATCCGAGCAGTACTTC.

CDR3 DNA: TGTGCCAGCAGAAGACAGGGTGTCCCCTACGAGCAGTACTTC. Its protein is CASRRQGVPYEQYF. The chain links TRBV6-1 to TRBJ2-7; 7 positions match TRBD1. Trimming at V came to 6 bases and at J to 2 bases, leaving 7 bases not matched to a gene. Germline values: CDR1 MNHNS, CDR2 SASEGT. The CDR3 runs 14 residues.

The chain recombines TRBV5-5 with TRBJ2-5; 9 nucleotides agree with TRBD2. The CDR3 runs to 17 residues. The germline V gene has CDR1 SGHKS and CDR2 YYEKEE (reference sequence). V trimming: 7 bases; J trimming: 2 bases; junction bases outside the gene matches: 15. Written as DNA, the CDR3 is TGTGCCAGCGATCCCGGTAAAACGACTAGCGGACAAGAGACCCAGTACTTC. Translation gives CASDPGKTTSGQETQYF.

The chain joins TRBV25-1 to TRBJ2-1; maybe TRBD1 (5 bases). CDR1 is MGHDK, CDR2 SYGVNS, per germline. The CDR3 loop spans 14 amino acids. The V end was cut by 2 bases, the J end by 6 bases, with 11 bases between. The CDR3 DNA is TGTGCCAGCAGTGAACAGGGTGGGCTCAATGAGCAGTTCTTC. It translates to CASSEQGGLNEQFF.

The CDR3 here is CAWSVRGQETQYF. For the CDR3, the DNA is TGTGCCTGGAGTGTAAGGGGCCAAGAGACCCAGTACTTC. The V gene is TRBV30, the J gene TRBJ2-5, with D possibly being TRBD1 (5 bases). Germline CDR1 GTSNPN, CDR2 SVGIG (reference sequence). V was pared by 0 bases and J by 1 base, with 6 bases between. This CDR3 is built from 13 residues.

The gene calls are TRBV4-1 and TRBJ2-1, with D possibly TRBD2 on 6 matching bases. This CDR3 comprises 18 residues. Trimming took off 0 bases at V and 3 bases at J, with 18 bases between the two ends. Germline V lookup: CDR1 MGHRA, CDR2 YSYEKL. The CDR3 reads CASSQDHGTGSLYNEQFF. The DNA for the CDR3 is TGCGCCAGCAGCCAAGATCACGGTACCGGGAGTCTCTACAATGAGCAGTTCTTC.

This clonotype was counted once. V gene TRBV3-1 combines with J gene TRBJ2-4, with TRBD2 matching over 12 bases. V trimming: 3 bases; J trimming: 4 bases; junction bases outside the gene matches: 4. The CDR3 spans 16 residues. Germline V gives CDR1 LGHDT, CDR2 YNNKEL (reference sequence). The CDR3 nucleotides read TGTGCCAGCAGCCAGGACCTAGCGGGAGGGAAAAACATTCAGTACTTC. Translating gives CASSQDLAGGKNIQYF.

This clonotype was seen just once. This chain uses TRBV6-5 with TRBJ1-1; D is possibly TRBD1 (5 bases). CDR1 and CDR2 (germline): MNHEY, SVGAGI. V was shortened by 9 bases and J by 11 bases, with 16 bases between the two germline ends. This CDR3 has 11 amino acids. The CDR3 coding sequence is TGTGCCAGTCGAGTGTGGGGACTGGCTTTCTTT. Protein sequence: CASRVWGLAFF.

V is TRBV5-1 and J is TRBJ2-4; no reliable D call. V lost 4 bases to trimming and J lost 7 bases, with 18 bases between them. This CDR3 comprises 15 residues. Per germline, CDR1 SGHRS and CDR2 YFSETQ. CDR3 in amino acids: CASSVTAAIGNIQYF. CDR3 coding DNA: TGCGCCAGCAGCGTAACGGCCGCGATCGGTAACATTCAGTACTTC.

The rearrangement uses TRBV12-3 or TRBV12-4 and TRBJ1-2; D gene unclear. CDR3 size: 15 residues. Trimming took off 3 bases at V and 8 bases at J, with 19 bases between the two ends. As DNA, the CDR3 is TGTGCCAGCAGTTTTTTAGAAGTCGGACCTCTCGGCTACACCTTC. Translated, it gives CASSFLEVGPLGYTF.

This chain connects TRBV6-2 or TRBV6-3 to TRBJ1-4, with D perhaps TRBD1 (5 bases). V was pared by 5 bases and J by 7 bases, with 11 bases between. Per the germline V gene, CDR1 is MNHEY and CDR2 is SVGEGT. The length of the CDR3 is 13 residues. This chain's CDR3 is CASSPTGVEKLFF. The CDR3 nucleotides are TGTGCCAGCAGTCCGACGGGGGTTGAAAAACTGTTTTTT.

The chain joins TRBV19 to TRBJ2-7; 9 nucleotides align to TRBD2. Trimming at V came to 5 bases and at J to 5 bases, leaving 7 bases not matched to a gene. Looked up from germline, CDR1 is LNHDA and CDR2 is SQIVND (reference sequence). The CDR3 has 14 residues. The chain's CDR3 is CASSRSLAGDEQYF. The CDR3 coding sequence is TGTGCCAGTAGTCGGAGTTTAGCGGGAGACGAGCAGTACTTC.

V gene TRBV9 combines with J gene TRBJ2-2; possibly TRBD1 or TRBD2 for D (5 bases each). The CDR3 runs 15 residues. Trimming shortened V by 4 bases and J by 6 bases, and 16 bases separated the two germline ends. CDR1 and CDR2 (germline): SGDLS, YYNGEE. CDR3 residues: CASSRRDPRSGELFF. Written as DNA, the CDR3 is TGTGCCAGCAGCCGACGGGACCCCCGGTCCGGGGAGCTGTTTTTT.

This chain connects TRBV6-5 to TRBJ1-5; D is uncertain. CDR3 length: 14 residues. Germline V gene lookup returns CDR1 MNHEY and CDR2 SVGAGI. Trimming took 0 bases from V and 6 from J, leaving 9 bases between them. In DNA, the CDR3 is TGTGCCAGCAGTTACTCAGTTGCTGGTCAGCCCCAGCATTTT. Protein sequence: CASSYSVAGQPQHF.

The gene calls are TRBV13 and TRBJ2-7; TRBD2 matches at 9 bases. In germline, CDR1 is PRHDT, CDR2 FYEKMQ (reference sequence). This CDR3 has 16 residues. V shed 7 bases, J shed 4 bases, and the junction held 14 bases outside the gene matches. The CDR3 protein is CASNSRGLAMGYEQYF. The CDR3 DNA sequence: TGTGCCAGCAACTCAAGGGGACTAGCTATGGGGTACGAGCAGTACTTC.

This clonotype is a singleton in its sample. This chain uses TRBV6-1 with TRBJ1-5, with D possibly TRBD1 on 6 matching bases. Germline V gene sequence: CDR1 MNHNS, CDR2 SASEGT. The CDR3 runs to 19 residues. V was shortened by 7 bases and J by 4 bases, with 29 bases between the two germline ends. The chain's CDR3 is CASKVTGQKGFRDNQPQHF. The DNA of the CDR3 is TGTGCCAGCAAGGTGACAGGACAGAAGGGGTTCCGGGATAATCAGCCCCAGCATTTT.

The table lists this clonotype with a count of one. Given the absence of the conserved phenylalanine or tryptophan at the CDR3 end, a read error is likely. The rearrangement links TRBV27 to TRBJ1-2; D perhaps matches TRBD1 (5 bases). V was shortened by 2 bases and J by 9 bases, with 13 bases between the two germline ends. The CDR3 runs 13 residues. Germline V gene lookup returns CDR1 MNHEY and CDR2 SMNVEV (reference sequence). The CDR3 DNA reads as TGTGCCAGCAGTTTAACCGGCTACAGGAGCTACACCCTC. It encodes CASSLTGYRSYTL.

The chain has TRBV27 and TRBJ1-2; TRBD1 matches 10 bases. The CDR3 totals 17 residues. Germline CDR1 and CDR2: MNHEY and SMNVEV (reference sequence). V lost 4 bases, J lost 5 bases, and 13 bases stayed unmatched. The CDR3 reads CASSYGPGTGDPYGYTF. The CDR3 coding sequence is TGTGCCAGCAGTTACGGCCCCGGGACAGGGGACCCTTATGGCTACACCTTC.

This chain joins TRBV5-5 and TRBJ1-4; no clear D. Trimming cost V 7 bases and J 9 bases, with 7 bases left between them. This CDR3 is built from 10 residues. Germline assignment: CDR1 SGHKS and CDR2 YYEKEE (reference sequence). The CDR3 here is CASGEQKLFF. The DNA of the CDR3 is TGTGCCAGCGGGGAACAAAAACTGTTTTTT.

The V call is TRBV9, the J call TRBJ2-1; weak D call: TRBD2 (6 bases). This CDR3 is built from 15 residues. CDR1 and CDR2 from the germline V gene are SGDLS and YYNGEE. Trimming pared 2 bases from V and 1 base from J, leaving 10 bases between. The CDR3 DNA is TGTGCCAGCAGCGTTAGACTAGTATCCTACAATGAGCAGTTCTTC. Amino acids: CASSVRLVSYNEQFF.